The 4 T cell receptor beta chains below all came from one sample that was sequenced in a study of beta chain features in type 1 diabetes. Since all of the isolated RNA was reverse transcribed, expressed TCRB transcripts were what got sequenced. Clones were sequenced by immunoSEQ multiplex PCR, and TCRdb holds only the in-frame ones, with some missing. The sample consists of around 500,000 clones, roughly 31% of them appearing once. The sequenced sample was naive CD4+ T cells from blood. These receptors were obtained from a man younger than 35 in good health.

This clone was seen a handful of times. This chain connects TRBV20-1 to TRBJ2-1; D unresolved. Germline-derived CDR1 and CDR2 are DFQATT and SNEGSKA (reference sequence). Trimming took off 5 bases at V and 4 bases at J, with 6 bases between the two ends. The CDR3 runs to 11 residues. Here the CDR3 DNA reads TGCAGTGCTGAGCTATACAATGAGCAGTTCTTC. It encodes CSAELYNEQFF.

This chain connects TRBV5-1 to TRBJ2-7; 7 positions match TRBD1. Trimming cost V 4 bases and J 2 bases; bases outside gene matches: 6. This CDR3 region has 14 residues. Germline CDR1 SGHRS, CDR2 YFSETQ. The CDR3 here is CASSTGDSPYEQYF. For the CDR3, the DNA is TGCGCCAGCAGCACAGGGGACAGCCCCTACGAGCAGTACTTC. The entire variable domain, with the rest obtained from reference TRBV5-1 and TRBJ2-7, is as follows: KAGVTQTPRYLIKTRGQQVTLSCSPISGHRSVSWYQQTPGQGLQFLFEYFSETQRNKGNFPGRFSGRQFSNSRSEMNVSTLELGDSALYLCASSTGDSPYEQYFGPGTRLTVT.

The chain couples TRBV4-1 to TRBJ1-4, with D hard to call. The CDR3 covers 14 residues. V shed 6 bases and J shed 0 bases, with 8 bases lying between them. Germline V gene data show CDR1 as MGHRA and CDR2 as YSYEKL. The CDR3 loop reads CASSEVATNEKLFF. In nucleotides, the CDR3 is TGCGCCAGCAGTGAGGTCGCAACTAATGAAAAACTGTTTTTT.

This clone showed up just a few times. The chain joins TRBV7-9 to TRBJ1-4; 8 bases are shared with TRBD1. This CDR3 is built from 14 residues. V shed 5 bases and J 2 bases; nucleotides not matched to a gene: 1. CDR1 and CDR2 from the germline V gene are SEHNR and FQNEAQ (reference sequence). CDR3 DNA sequence: TGTGCCAGCAGCAGGACAGGGACTAATGAAAAACTGTTTTTT. It is translated as CASSRTGTNEKLFF.